This TCR beta chain was observed in a study of regulatory T cells in long-lasting Graves disease. Time point given: newly diagnosed GD, antithyroid drugs for less than 3 months. TCR sequences were obtained from RNA taken from PBMCs. Germline CDR1 SGHRS, CDR2 YFSETQ. J was trimmed by 1 base and V by 4 bases; bases with no gene match: 11. This CDR3 has 17 amino acids. Researchers made TCR beta libraries by using iRepertoire HTBI primers and running Arm-PCR on CDR3 regions. TCRdb redid the calling of the multiplex PCR reads with MiXCR, one entry per CDR3 protein. The repertoire includes just over 600,000 distinct CDR3 sequences, under 20% of them detected once, and 15% to 20% sits in the top ten. The data also belong to a second study, concerning T cells in Graves' hyperthyroidism and ophthalmopathy.

The chain is built from TRBV5-1 and TRBJ2-3; 8 bases map to TRBD1. The sequenced sample was peripheral blood mononuclear cells (PBMCs), obtained at new diagnosis, from a patient treated with antithyroid drugs. This clonotype was sampled from a woman under 40 with Graves disease. The CDR3 region is CASSPPLTGGGTDTQYF. CDR3 DNA: TGCGCCAGCAGCCCGCCGTTAACAGGGGGTGGCACAGATACGCAGTATTTT.